This TCR beta chain originates from a study of patients and donors after allogeneic stem cell transplantation. Via MiXCR, TCRdb re-called the RT-PCR reads, giving one row per CDR3 protein. In the table there are 800,000 to 1,000,000 distinct CDR3 sequences, under 20% of which are singletons. The CDR3 runs 13 residues. V gave up 6 bases and J gave up 5 bases, with 14 bases separating them. In germline, CDR1 is MNHNS, CDR2 SASEGT. The sequence came from a human donor who was either an allogeneic HSCT recipient or a stem cell or donor lymphocyte infusion donor (not recorded which). It is not recorded whose cells these are; they may come from a transplant donor. Sequenced input: blood, either unsorted or a sorted T cell fraction (not recorded which). The genes are TRBV6-1 and TRBJ2-7; TRBD1 might be the D (6 bases). As DNA, the CDR3 is TGTGCCAGCAGGGGGGCCGGGCCCCACGAGCAGTACTTC. This translates into CASRGAGPHEQYF.